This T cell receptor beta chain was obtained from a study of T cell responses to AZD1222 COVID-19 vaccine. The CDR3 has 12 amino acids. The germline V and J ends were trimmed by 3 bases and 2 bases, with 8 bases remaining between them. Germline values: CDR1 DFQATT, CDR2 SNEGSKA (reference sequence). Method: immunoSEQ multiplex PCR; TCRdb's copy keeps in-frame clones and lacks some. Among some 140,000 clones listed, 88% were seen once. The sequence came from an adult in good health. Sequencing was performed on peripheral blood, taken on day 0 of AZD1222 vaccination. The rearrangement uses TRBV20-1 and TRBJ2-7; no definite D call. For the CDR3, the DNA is TGCAGTGCTAGTAGGCAAACCTACGAGCAGTACTTC. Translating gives CSASRQTYEQYF.